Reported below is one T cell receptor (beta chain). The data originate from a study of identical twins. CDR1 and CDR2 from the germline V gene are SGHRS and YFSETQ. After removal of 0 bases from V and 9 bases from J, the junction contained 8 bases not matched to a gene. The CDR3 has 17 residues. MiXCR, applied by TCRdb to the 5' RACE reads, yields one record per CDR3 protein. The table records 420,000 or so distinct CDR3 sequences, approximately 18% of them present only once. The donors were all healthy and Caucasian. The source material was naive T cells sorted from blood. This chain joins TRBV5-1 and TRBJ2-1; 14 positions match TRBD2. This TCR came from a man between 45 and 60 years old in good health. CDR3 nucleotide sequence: TGCGCCAGCAGCTTGGCAATGACTAGCGGGAGGGAAAGTGAGCAGTTCTTC. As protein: CASSLAMTSGRESEQFF. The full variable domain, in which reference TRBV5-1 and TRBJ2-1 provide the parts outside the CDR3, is KAGVTQTPRYLIKTRGQQVTLSCSPISGHRSVSWYQQTPGQGLQFLFEYFSETQRNKGNFPGRFSGRQFSNSRSEMNVSTLELGDSALYLCASSLAMTSGRESEQFFGPGTRLTVL.